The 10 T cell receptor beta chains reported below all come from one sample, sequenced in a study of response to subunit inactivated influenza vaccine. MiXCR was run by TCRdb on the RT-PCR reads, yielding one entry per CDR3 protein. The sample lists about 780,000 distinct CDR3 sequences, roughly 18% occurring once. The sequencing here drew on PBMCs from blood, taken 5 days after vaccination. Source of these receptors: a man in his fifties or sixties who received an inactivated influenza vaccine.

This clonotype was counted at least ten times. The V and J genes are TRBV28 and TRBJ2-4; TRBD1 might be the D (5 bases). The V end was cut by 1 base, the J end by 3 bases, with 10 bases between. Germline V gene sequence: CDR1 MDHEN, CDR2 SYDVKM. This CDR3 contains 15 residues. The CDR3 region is CASSLSTGRKNIQYF. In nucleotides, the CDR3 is TGTGCCAGCAGTTTATCTACAGGCCGCAAAAACATTCAGTACTTC. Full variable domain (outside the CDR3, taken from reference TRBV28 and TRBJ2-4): DVKVTQSSRYLVKRTGEKVFLECVQDMDHENMFWYRQDPGLGLRLIYFSYDVKMKEKGDIPEGYSVSREKKERFSLILESASTNQTSMYLCASSLSTGRKNIQYFGAGTRLSVL.

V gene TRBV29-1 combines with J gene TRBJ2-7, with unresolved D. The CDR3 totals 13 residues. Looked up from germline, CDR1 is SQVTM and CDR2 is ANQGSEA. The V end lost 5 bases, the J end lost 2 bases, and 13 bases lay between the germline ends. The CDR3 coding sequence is TGCAGCGTTAAAAAGGGCTATCCCTACGAGCAGTACTTC. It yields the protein CSVKKGYPYEQYF.

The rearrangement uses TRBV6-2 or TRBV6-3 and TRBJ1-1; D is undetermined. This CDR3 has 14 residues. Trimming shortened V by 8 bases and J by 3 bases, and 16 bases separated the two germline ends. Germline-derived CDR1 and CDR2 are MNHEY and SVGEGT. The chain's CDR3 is CASRDWGRDTEAFF. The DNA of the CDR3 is TGTGCCAGCCGCGATTGGGGTAGGGACACTGAAGCTTTCTTT.

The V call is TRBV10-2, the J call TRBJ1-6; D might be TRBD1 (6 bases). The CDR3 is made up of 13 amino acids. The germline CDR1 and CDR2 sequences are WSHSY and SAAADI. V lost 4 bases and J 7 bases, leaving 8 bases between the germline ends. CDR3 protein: CASSGTENSPLHF. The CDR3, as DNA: TGCGCCAGCAGTGGGACAGAAAATTCACCCCTCCACTTT.

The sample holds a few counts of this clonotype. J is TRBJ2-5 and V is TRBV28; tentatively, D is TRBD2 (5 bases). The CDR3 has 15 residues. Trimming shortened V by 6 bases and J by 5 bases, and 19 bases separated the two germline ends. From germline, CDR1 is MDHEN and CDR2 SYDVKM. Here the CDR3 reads CASSTHGVGEETQYF. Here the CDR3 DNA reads TGTGCCAGCAGCACCCACGGGGTTGGGGAGGAGACCCAGTACTTC.

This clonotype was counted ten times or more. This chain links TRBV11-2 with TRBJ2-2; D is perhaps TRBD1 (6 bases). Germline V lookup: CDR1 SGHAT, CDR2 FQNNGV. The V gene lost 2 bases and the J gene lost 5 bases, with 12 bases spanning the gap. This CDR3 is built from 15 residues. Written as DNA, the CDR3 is TGTGCCAGCAGCTTAAGAACAGGGTTTACCGGGGAGCTGTTTTTT. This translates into CASSLRTGFTGELFF.

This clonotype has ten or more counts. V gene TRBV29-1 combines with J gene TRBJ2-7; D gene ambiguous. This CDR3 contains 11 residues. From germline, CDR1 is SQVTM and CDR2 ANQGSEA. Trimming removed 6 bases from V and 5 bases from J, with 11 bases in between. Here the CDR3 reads CSVELHNEQYF. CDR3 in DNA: TGCAGCGTCGAGCTTCATAACGAGCAGTACTTC.

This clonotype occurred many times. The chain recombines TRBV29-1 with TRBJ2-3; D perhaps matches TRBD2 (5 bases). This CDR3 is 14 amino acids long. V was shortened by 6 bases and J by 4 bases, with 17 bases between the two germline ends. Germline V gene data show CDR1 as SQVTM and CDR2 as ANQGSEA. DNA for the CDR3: TGCAGCGTCGCCCGGGGTATGGGTTCAGATACGCAGTATTTT. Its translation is CSVARGMGSDTQYF.

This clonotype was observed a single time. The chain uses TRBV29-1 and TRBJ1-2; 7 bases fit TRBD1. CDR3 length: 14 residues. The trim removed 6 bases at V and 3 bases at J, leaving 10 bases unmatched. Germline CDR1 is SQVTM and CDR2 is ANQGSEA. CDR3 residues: CSVAGTEGDYGYTF. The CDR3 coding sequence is TGCAGCGTCGCCGGGACAGAGGGTGACTATGGCTACACCTTC.

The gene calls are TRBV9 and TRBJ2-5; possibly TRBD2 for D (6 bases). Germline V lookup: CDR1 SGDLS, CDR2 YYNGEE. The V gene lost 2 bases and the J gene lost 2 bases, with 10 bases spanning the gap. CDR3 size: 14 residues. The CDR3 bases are TGTGCCAGCAGCGTCGGGACTCTACAAGAGACCCAGTACTTC. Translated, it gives CASSVGTLQETQYF.